The 17 T cell receptor beta chains given below trace back to one sample, sequenced in a study of T cell repertoires in cytomegalovirus infection (dated 2019 in TCRdb). Their specific antigens are unknown. Reads for this sample came from an Illumina HiSeq 1500. TCRdb cleaned the public reads at Q25 with fastp, built clones with MiXCR and kept in-frame beta chains. A single entry per CDR3 protein holds the most common genes and DNA from its merged rows. The sample contains fewer than 65,000 distinct CDR3 sequences, more than 15% of them found a single time. The ten most abundant clones make up around a quarter of the sample. The treatment or condition label here, explained by the study, means: in vitro stimulation with specific CMV peptide epitopes to enrich CMV-specific T cells. Here the sequenced sample was CD8+ T cells from cultured PBMCs, taken from culture after CMV antigen stimulation. These TCRs come from a human donor in good health (CMV status not recorded). Some clones in this sample may be carry-over from other donors' samples.

This clonotype occurred many times. V is TRBV6-6 and J is TRBJ2-1; D ambiguous. Trimming left V 8 bases short and J 6 bases short, with 8 bases between. The CDR3 extends over 11 amino acids. Germline V lookup: CDR1 MNHNY, CDR2 SVGAGI (reference sequence). The CDR3 region is CASAVSNEQFF. The CDR3 region has the DNA TGTGCCAGCGCAGTCAGCAATGAGCAGTTCTTC.

In this sample, this clonotype turned up many times. The V call is TRBV28, the J call TRBJ2-1; D unresolved. The length of the CDR3 is 15 residues. Per germline, CDR1 MDHEN and CDR2 SYDVKM. The germline V and J ends were trimmed by 2 bases and 0 bases, with 8 bases remaining between them. The CDR3 loop is CASSLAVRSYNEQFF. CDR3 DNA: TGTGCCAGCAGTTTAGCGGTGCGCTCCTACAATGAGCAGTTCTTC.

The chain links TRBV12-5 to TRBJ1-1; no reliable D call. CDR1 and CDR2 from the germline V gene are LGHNT and FRNRAP. This CDR3 comprises 10 residues. V was trimmed by 5 bases and J by 5 bases, leaving 3 bases between them. CDR3 region: CASGPTEAFF. The DNA of the CDR3 is TGTGCTAGTGGTCCAACTGAAGCTTTCTTT.

V usage is TRBV12-3 or TRBV12-4 and J usage is TRBJ1-1; no reliable D call. Trimming took off 1 base at V and 1 base at J, with 10 bases between the two ends. The CDR3 is 15 residues long. This chain's CDR3 is CASSLVDGKNTEAFF. The DNA of the CDR3 is TGTGCCAGCAGTTTAGTGGACGGGAAGAACACTGAAGCTTTCTTT.

This clonotype appeared a few times. J is TRBJ2-3 and V is TRBV2; possibly TRBD1 for D (5 bases). The CDR3 runs 14 residues. The V gene lost 3 bases and the J gene lost 6 bases, with 13 bases spanning the gap. From germline, CDR1 is SNHLY and CDR2 FYNNEI. The CDR3 sequence: CASSEGPWADTQYF. The CDR3 DNA reads TGTGCCAGCAGTGAGGGGCCATGGGCCGATACGCAGTATTTT.

This clonotype was counted ten times or more. This chain joins TRBV11-1 and TRBJ2-5, with 11 bases fitting TRBD2. The CDR3 runs to 15 residues. Germline CDR1 is SGHAT and CDR2 is FQDESV (reference sequence). Trimming removed 1 base from V and 6 bases from J; junction bases left unmatched: 4. The CDR3, as DNA: TGTGCCAGCAGCTTAGGACTAGCGGGAAGGAAGACCCAGTACTTC. It translates to CASSLGLAGRKTQYF.

This clonotype has a handful of counts. V and J are TRBV7-8 and TRBJ2-5; 10 bases line up with TRBD1. V shed 3 bases, J shed 2 bases, and the junction held 3 bases outside the gene matches. The CDR3 has 15 amino acids. Looked up from germline, CDR1 is SGHVS and CDR2 is FQNEAQ. CDR3 loop: CASSLGQGPQETQYF. The CDR3 DNA reads TGTGCCAGCAGCTTGGGACAGGGGCCTCAAGAGACCCAGTACTTC.

This clonotype turned up a few times. The J gene is TRBJ2-3, the V gene TRBV7-8; D not certain. Between the trimmed V and J ends, which lost 2 bases and 0 bases, there was a span of 12 bases. Germline V gene data show CDR1 as SGHVS and CDR2 as FQNEAQ. CDR3 length equals 16 residues. The CDR3: CASSLPRQPSTDTQYF. CDR3 bases: TGTGCCAGCAGCTTACCCAGGCAGCCGAGCACAGATACGCAGTATTTT.

This sequence joins TRBV7-6 and TRBJ2-1; D is ambiguous. The germline V gene encodes CDR1 SGHVS and CDR2 FNYEAQ. Trimming cost V 2 bases and J 5 bases, with 7 bases left between them. The CDR3 consists of 13 residues. The DNA of the CDR3 is TGTGCCAGCAGCTTAAGGCTCAACAATGAGCAGTTCTTC. It is translated as CASSLRLNNEQFF.

This clonotype was observed a few times. Germline and junction disagree at one end, which may indicate a read error. The chain links TRBV5-1 to TRBJ2-1, with TRBD2 as a possible D gene (6 bases). The CDR3 loop spans 11 amino acids. Germline CDR1 is SGHRS and CDR2 is YFSETQ. The CDR3 bases are TGTGCCAGCAGCTTAGGAGGGGAGCAGTTCTTC. This sequence encodes CASSLGGEQFF.

In its sample, this clonotype was seen a few times. V gene TRBV27 combines with J gene TRBJ2-1, with 9 bases identical to TRBD2. Per the germline V gene, CDR1 is MNHEY and CDR2 is SMNVEV (reference sequence). Trimming took 7 bases from V and 8 from J; bases not matched to a gene: 9. The CDR3 has 14 residues. Written as DNA, the CDR3 is TGTGCCAGCAAGGGGGCGGGAGGGTTGGATGAGCAGTTCTTC. Protein product: CASKGAGGLDEQFF.

This clonotype was counted only a few times. The gene calls are TRBV7-9 and TRBJ1-2, with 7 bases matching TRBD1. V dropped 5 bases and J dropped 4; count of bases not matched to a gene: 10. From germline, CDR1 is SEHNR and CDR2 FQNEAQ (reference sequence). The CDR3 totals 15 residues. CDR3 bases: TGTGCCAGCAGCCAGGGGGGACAGATTGTCTATGGCTACACCTTC. This codes for CASSQGGQIVYGYTF.

This clonotype was recorded a few times. The chain couples TRBV6-6 to TRBJ2-3; 11 bases are a match to TRBD2. Trimming took 10 bases from V and 3 from J; bases not matched to a gene: 6. This CDR3 has 14 amino acids. Germline V gene data show CDR1 as MNHNY and CDR2 as SVGAGI (reference sequence). CDR3 amino acids: CAILTSGSTDTQYF. For the CDR3, the DNA is TGTGCCATCCTAACTAGCGGGAGTACAGATACGCAGTATTTT.

The V gene is TRBV7-2, the J gene TRBJ2-7; 8 bases fit TRBD1. The CDR3 runs to 15 residues. The germline gives CDR1 SGHTA, CDR2 FQGNSA. With 5 bases clipped from V and 3 bases from J, the junction kept 9 bases outside the gene matches. CDR3 nucleotide sequence: TGTGCCAGCAGCCTGGGGGCAACAGGGGGCTACGAGCAGTACTTC. Its translation: CASSLGATGGYEQYF. Full variable domain (outside the CDR3, taken from reference TRBV7-2 and TRBJ2-7): GAGVSQSPSNKVTEKGKDVELRCDPISGHTALYWYRQSLGQGLEFLIYFQGNSAPDKSGLPSDRFSAERTGGSVSTLTIQRTQQEDSAVYLCASSLGATGGYEQYFGPGTRLTVT.

This clonotype was seen more than once but under ten times. This chain uses TRBV7-2 with TRBJ2-7; D unclear. The CDR3 totals 15 residues. V lost 6 bases to trimming and J lost 1 base, with 16 bases between them. CDR1 and CDR2 (germline): SGHTA, FQGNSA. The DNA for the CDR3 is TGTGCCAGCAGTCGCCAGGCGAGTCAGTCCTACGAGCAGTACTTC. Protein: CASSRQASQSYEQYF.

This clonotype has more than one count but fewer than ten. The V call is TRBV27, the J call TRBJ1-2, with D uncertain. The CDR3 is made up of 13 amino acids. CDR1 MNHEY and CDR2 SMNVEV come from the germline V gene (reference sequence). Deletions cut 2 bases from V and 5 bases from J, with 9 bases between. CDR3 protein: CASSLTSQYGYTF. The CDR3 coding sequence is TGTGCCAGCAGTTTAACCTCGCAGTATGGCTACACCTTC.

The chain uses TRBV15 and TRBJ1-2; 9 nucleotides line up with TRBD1. CDR1 LNHNV and CDR2 YYDKDF come from the germline V gene (reference sequence). The CDR3 covers 14 residues. V lost 10 bases and J lost 4; bases outside the gene matches: 10. CDR3 nucleotide sequence: TGTGCCAGAGGACAGGGGAGGGGAACCTATGGCTACACCTTC. Translating gives CARGQGRGTYGYTF.